In its sample, the clone carrying this TCR beta chain was seen once. Profiled with immunoSEQ multiplex PCR; TCRdb holds only in-frame clones, not every one. This table has 85,000 to 130,000 clones, roughly 86% appearing once. This sample was included in a study of T cell responses to AZD1222 COVID-19 vaccine. The receptor comes from an adult who received the MenACWY meningococcal vaccine as a control. The material sequenced was peripheral blood, taken 28 days after the second dose of the MenACWY control vaccine.

The CDR3 is CASTGTGITEAFF. CDR3 coding DNA: TGTGCCAGCACGGGGACAGGAATCACTGAAGCTTTCTTT. This chain joins TRBV28 and TRBJ1-1; TRBD1 agrees at 8 bases. This CDR3 is 13 amino acids long. The J segment lost 4 bases and the V segment lost 7 bases, leaving 5 bases of the junction unmatched. The germline CDR1 and CDR2 sequences are MDHEN and SYDVKM.